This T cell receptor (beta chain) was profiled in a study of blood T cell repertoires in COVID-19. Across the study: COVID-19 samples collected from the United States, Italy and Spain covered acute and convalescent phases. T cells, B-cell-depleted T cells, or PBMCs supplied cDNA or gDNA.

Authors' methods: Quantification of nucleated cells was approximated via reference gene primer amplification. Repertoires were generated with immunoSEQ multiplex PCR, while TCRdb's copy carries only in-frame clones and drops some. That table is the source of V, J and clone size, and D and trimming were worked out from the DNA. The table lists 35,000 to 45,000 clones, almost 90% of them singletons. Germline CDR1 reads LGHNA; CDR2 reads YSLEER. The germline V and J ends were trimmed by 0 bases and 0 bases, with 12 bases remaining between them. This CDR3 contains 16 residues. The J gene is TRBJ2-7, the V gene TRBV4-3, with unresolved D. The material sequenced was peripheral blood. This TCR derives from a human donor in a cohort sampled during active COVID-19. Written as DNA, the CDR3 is TGCGCCAGCAGCCAAGACTTCGCCGGTTCCTCCTACGAGCAGTACTTC. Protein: CASSQDFAGSSYEQYF.